The 14 T cell receptor beta chains below come from one sample, sequenced in a study of cytomegalovirus exposure and HLA in healthy donors. Assay used: immunoSEQ multiplex PCR; TCRdb lists only in-frame clones, some missing. Altogether about 200,000 clones are present, roughly 84% being singletons, with the ten largest covering roughly 2%. Material: PBMCs. The receptors derive from a woman younger than 35 in good health and CMV-seropositive.

The gene calls are TRBV6-1 and TRBJ2-1; tentative D call: TRBD2 (5 bases). The germline CDR1 and CDR2 sequences are MNHNS and SASEGT. There are 13 residues in the CDR3. Trimming removed 6 bases from V and 0 bases from J, with 6 bases in between. The CDR3 loop reads CASSRDSYNEQFF. In DNA form, the CDR3 reads TGTGCCAGCAGCCGGGACTCCTACAATGAGCAGTTCTTC.

The chain joins TRBV25-1 to TRBJ2-1; 8 nucleotides agree with TRBD1. The trim removed 3 bases at V and 4 bases at J, leaving 5 bases unmatched. The CDR3 is 15 residues long. CDR1 MGHDK and CDR2 SYGVNS come from the germline V gene. CDR3 DNA sequence: TGTGCCAGCAGTGATCCCGGGACAGGTTACAATGAGCAGTTCTTC. Protein sequence: CASSDPGTGYNEQFF.

This clone has only one observation. The chain carries TRBV15 and TRBJ1-5, with D uncertain. Germline V gene sequence: CDR1 LNHNV, CDR2 YYDKDF (reference sequence). This CDR3 has 16 residues. Trimming stripped 3 bases from V and 2 bases from J, with 14 bases between. DNA for the CDR3: TGTGCCACCAGCAGCAAGGGAGGTCGGGGCAATCAGCCCCAGCATTTT. Translation gives CATSSKGGRGNQPQHF.

The chain joins TRBV5-4 to TRBJ1-2; tentative D call: TRBD1 (5 bases). The germline V gene has CDR1 SGHNT and CDR2 YYREEE (reference sequence). The V end was cut by 3 bases, the J end by 5 bases, with 14 bases between. The CDR3 length is 14 residues. The CDR3 DNA follows: TGTGCCAGCAGCTCGGGGGACGACTGGTATGGCTACACCTTC. It specifies CASSSGDDWYGYTF.

The gene calls are TRBV29-1 and TRBJ1-1; no clear D. Germline CDR1 is SQVTM and CDR2 is ANQGSEA. This CDR3 spans 12 amino acids. Trimming pared 4 bases from V and 4 bases from J, leaving 10 bases between. CDR3 DNA sequence: TGCAGCGTTGGAATCGGGGTCACTGAAGCTTTCTTT. It encodes CSVGIGVTEAFF.

The chain joins TRBV7-9 to TRBJ2-3; 7 nucleotides line up with TRBD2. Germline lookup yields CDR1 SEHNR and CDR2 FQNEAQ (reference sequence). The V gene end was trimmed by 5 bases and the J gene end by 4 bases; junction bases not matched to a gene: 15. The CDR3 is 17 amino acids. The CDR3 DNA reads as TGTGCCAGCAGCGAGCCGACTAGCAGCTTACACTCAGATACGCAGTATTTT. Amino acid sequence: CASSEPTSSLHSDTQYF.

This clone was detected once. The J gene is TRBJ2-5, the V gene TRBV5-1, with 8 bases aligning to TRBD1. The V gene end was trimmed by 2 bases and the J gene end by 5 bases; junction bases not matched to a gene: 2. This CDR3 contains 13 residues. CDR1 is SGHRS, CDR2 YFSETQ, per germline. In DNA form, the CDR3 reads TGCGCCAGCAGCTTCGGACAGGGTGAGACCCAGTACTTC. It translates to CASSFGQGETQYF.

The J gene is TRBJ2-7, the V gene TRBV6-6; D possibly corresponds to TRBD2 (6 bases). CDR1 is MNHNY and CDR2 is SVGAGI in the germline V gene (reference sequence). V dropped 5 bases and J dropped 3 bases, with 14 bases sitting between them. CDR3 size: 14 residues. The CDR3 region has the DNA TGTGCCAGCAGTCCTTTGGAGGGCTACTACGAGCAGTACTTC. Its translation is CASSPLEGYYEQYF.

The chain combines TRBV4-2 with TRBJ2-7; 13 bases align to TRBD2. Germline V gene data show CDR1 as LGHNA and CDR2 as YNFKEQ. V lost 5 bases and J lost 5; bases outside the gene matches: 6. The CDR3 sequence is 15 residues long. The CDR3 reads CASSTRTSGSHEQYF. CDR3 nucleotides: TGTGCCAGCAGCACCCGGACTAGCGGGAGCCACGAGCAGTACTTC.

Concerning this clone: Germline and junction disagree at one end, which may indicate a read error. The chain employs TRBV7-7 and TRBJ2-1, with 9 bases matching TRBD2. The CDR3 is 14 amino acids. CDR1 and CDR2 from the germline V gene are SSHAT and FNYEAQ (reference sequence). DNA for the CDR3: TGTGCTAGCAGCTTAGCGGGACTAGCTAGTGAAAAGTTCTTC. Translated, it gives CASSLAGLASEKFF.

The rearrangement links TRBV19 to TRBJ2-1, with 14 bases that match TRBD2. The J segment lost 8 bases and the V segment lost 0 bases, leaving 12 bases of the junction unmatched. CDR1 is LNHDA and CDR2 is SQIVND in the germline V gene (reference sequence). The CDR3 has 19 amino acids. CDR3 in DNA: TGTGCCAGTAGTATAGATACACCTGGACTAGCGGGGGGACGGGATGAGCAGTTCTTC. This sequence encodes CASSIDTPGLAGGRDEQFF.

The rearrangement joins TRBV7-9 to TRBJ1-2; 7 nucleotides line up with TRBD1. The CDR3 covers 13 residues. Germline CDR1 SEHNR, CDR2 FQNEAQ (reference sequence). V lost 4 bases, J lost 3 bases, and 2 bases stayed unmatched. This CDR3 is CASSSTGDYGYTF. CDR3 in DNA: TGTGCCAGCAGCTCAACAGGGGACTATGGCTACACCTTC.

Details on this clone: At one boundary the junction diverges from the germline segment, which might be a read error. The chain has TRBV5-1 and TRBJ1-3; a possible D gene is TRBD1 (5 bases). The CDR3 spans 14 residues. Germline V gene lookup returns CDR1 SGHRS and CDR2 YFSETQ. The CDR3 coding sequence is TGCGCCAGCAGCTTGGGGCAGGGTGGAGACACCATATATTTT. Translating gives CASSLGQGGDTIYF.

This clone has only one observation. V is TRBV5-6 and J is TRBJ1-1; a possible D gene is TRBD1 (5 bases). The CDR3 runs to 14 residues. V gave up 0 bases and J gave up 3 bases, with 9 bases separating them. The germline V gene encodes CDR1 SGHDT and CDR2 YYEEEE. The CDR3 reads CASSLAMGHTEAFF. CDR3 nucleotides: TGTGCCAGCAGCTTGGCCATGGGGCACACTGAAGCTTTCTTT.